The present TCR beta chain was sequenced within a study of T cells after yellow fever vaccination. The germline gives CDR1 SGHAT, CDR2 FQNNGV. The V end was cut by 5 bases, the J end by 5 bases, with 10 bases between. There are 13 residues in the CDR3. In this sample, this clonotype turned up a few times. MiXCR, run by TCRdb on the 5' RACE reads, gives a single entry per CDR3 protein. The table records 250,000 to 400,000 distinct CDR3 sequences, approximately 4% of them present only once. This sequence originates from a man in his late teens or twenties who received the YFV17D yellow fever vaccine. Specimen: PBMCs, collected 5 days after the yellow fever booster vaccination. V is TRBV11-2 and J is TRBJ1-5, with unresolved D. The CDR3 DNA is TGTGCCAGCAGCGCGAGTGGCGATCAGCCCCAGCATTTT. This sequence encodes CASSASGDQPQHF.